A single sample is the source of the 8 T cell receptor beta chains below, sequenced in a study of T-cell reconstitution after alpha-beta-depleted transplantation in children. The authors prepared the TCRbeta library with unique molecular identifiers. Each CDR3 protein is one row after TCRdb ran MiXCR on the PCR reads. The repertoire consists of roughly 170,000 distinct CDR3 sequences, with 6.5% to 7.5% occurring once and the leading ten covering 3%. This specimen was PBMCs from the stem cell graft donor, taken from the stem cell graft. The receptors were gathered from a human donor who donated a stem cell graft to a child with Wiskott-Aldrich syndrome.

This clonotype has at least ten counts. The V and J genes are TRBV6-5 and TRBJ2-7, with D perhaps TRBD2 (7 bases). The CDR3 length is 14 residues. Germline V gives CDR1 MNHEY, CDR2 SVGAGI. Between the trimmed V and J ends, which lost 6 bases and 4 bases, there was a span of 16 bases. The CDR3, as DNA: TGTGCCAGCAGCCCTAGGGGGGGGCCATACGAGCAGTACTTC. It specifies CASSPRGGPYEQYF.

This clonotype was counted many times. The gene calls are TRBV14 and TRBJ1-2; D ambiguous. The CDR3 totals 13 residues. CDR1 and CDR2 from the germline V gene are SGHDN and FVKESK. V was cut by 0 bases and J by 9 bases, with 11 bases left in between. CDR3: CASSQEPGRSYTF. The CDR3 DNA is TGTGCCAGCAGCCAAGAGCCCGGGAGGAGCTACACCTTC.

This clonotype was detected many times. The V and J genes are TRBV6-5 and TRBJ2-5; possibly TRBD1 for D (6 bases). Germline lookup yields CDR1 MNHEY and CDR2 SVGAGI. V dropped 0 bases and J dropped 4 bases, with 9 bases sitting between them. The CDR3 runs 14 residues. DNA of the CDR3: TGTGCCAGCAGTTACTCGTCCAGGGGAGAGACCCAGTACTTC. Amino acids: CASSYSSRGETQYF.

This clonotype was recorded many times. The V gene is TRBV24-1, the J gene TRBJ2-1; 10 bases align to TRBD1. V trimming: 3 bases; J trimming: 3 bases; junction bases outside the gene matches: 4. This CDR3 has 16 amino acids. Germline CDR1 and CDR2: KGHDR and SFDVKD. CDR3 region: CATSDPRTGGYNEQFF. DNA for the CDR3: TGTGCCACCAGTGATCCCCGGACAGGGGGCTACAATGAGCAGTTCTTC.

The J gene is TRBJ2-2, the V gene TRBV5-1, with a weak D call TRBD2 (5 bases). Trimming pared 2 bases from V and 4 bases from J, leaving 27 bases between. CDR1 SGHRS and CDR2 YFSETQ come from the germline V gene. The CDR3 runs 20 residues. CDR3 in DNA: TGCGCCAGCAGCTTCCTACCCCCCAAACTAGATCTGGCGGCCACCGGGGAGCTGTTTTTT. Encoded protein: CASSFLPPKLDLAATGELFF.

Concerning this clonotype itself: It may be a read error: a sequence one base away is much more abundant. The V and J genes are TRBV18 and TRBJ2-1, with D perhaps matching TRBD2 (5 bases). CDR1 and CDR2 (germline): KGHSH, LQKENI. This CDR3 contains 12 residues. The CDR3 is CAISPLANEQFF. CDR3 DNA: TGTGCCATCTCACCATTAGCGAATGAGCAGTTCTTC.

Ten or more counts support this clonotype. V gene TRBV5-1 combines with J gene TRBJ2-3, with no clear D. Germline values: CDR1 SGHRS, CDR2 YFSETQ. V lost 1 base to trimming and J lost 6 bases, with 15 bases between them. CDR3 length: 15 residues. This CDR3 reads CASSLPLGEADTQYF. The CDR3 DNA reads TGCGCCAGCAGCTTGCCCCTCGGCGAGGCGGATACGCAGTATTTT.

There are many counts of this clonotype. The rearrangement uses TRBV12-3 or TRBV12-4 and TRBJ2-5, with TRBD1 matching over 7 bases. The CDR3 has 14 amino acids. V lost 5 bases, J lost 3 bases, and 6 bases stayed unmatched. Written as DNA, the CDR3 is TGTGCCAGCAGTGAACAGGGGAGTGAAGAGACCCAGTACTTC. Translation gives CASSEQGSEETQYF.